This T cell receptor beta chain originates from a study of CD8+ T cells in alopecia areata. The J segment lost 8 bases and the V segment lost 10 bases, leaving 14 bases of the junction unmatched. The CDR3 loop spans 15 amino acids. Germline CDR1 reads SEHNR; CDR2 reads FQNEAQ (reference sequence). Extracted RNA was reverse transcribed into cDNA, the sequencing template. This table comes from immunoSEQ multiplex PCR, and its TCRdb copy is limited to in-frame clones, with some not included. The data contain around 100,000 clones, 56% of them singletons. Noted treatment: oral pan-JAK inhibitor, 5-10 mg twice daily. This clone showed up just a few times. The antigen is undetermined. Study conclusions and caveats: Patients displayed less clarity in TCR sharing than mice, a finding possibly related to HLA. Tofacitinib significantly decreased scalp clonality and expanded CD8+ clones among top 100.

The sequenced sample was CD4+ T cells sorted from blood, obtained at week 24, from a patient treated with tofacitinib. The chain recombines TRBV7-9 with TRBJ1-2, with 12 bases that match TRBD1. The sequence derives from a human donor with alopecia areata. The CDR3 DNA reads as TGTGCCACGCACGATGTGGGACAGGGGGCGCGAGGCTACACCTTC. It specifies CATHDVGQGARGYTF. Full variable domain (remainder filled in from reference TRBV7-9 and TRBJ1-2): DTGVSQNPRHKITKRGQNVTFRCDPISEHNRLYWYRQTLGQGPEFLTYFQNEAQLEKSRLLSDRFSAERPKGSFSTLEIQRTEQGDSAMYLCATHDVGQGARGYTFGSGTRLTVV.